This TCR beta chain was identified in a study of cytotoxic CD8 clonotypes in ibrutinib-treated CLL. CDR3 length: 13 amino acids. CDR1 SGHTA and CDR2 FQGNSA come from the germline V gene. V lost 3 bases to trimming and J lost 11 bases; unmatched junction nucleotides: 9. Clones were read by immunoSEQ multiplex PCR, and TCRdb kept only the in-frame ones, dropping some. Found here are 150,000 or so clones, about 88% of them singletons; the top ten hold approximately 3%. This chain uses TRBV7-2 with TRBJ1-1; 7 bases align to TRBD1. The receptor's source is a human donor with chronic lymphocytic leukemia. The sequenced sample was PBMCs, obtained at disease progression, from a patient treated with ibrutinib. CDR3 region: CASSFRYRGDAFF. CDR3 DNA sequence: TGTGCCAGCAGCTTTAGGTACAGGGGTGACGCTTTCTTT.